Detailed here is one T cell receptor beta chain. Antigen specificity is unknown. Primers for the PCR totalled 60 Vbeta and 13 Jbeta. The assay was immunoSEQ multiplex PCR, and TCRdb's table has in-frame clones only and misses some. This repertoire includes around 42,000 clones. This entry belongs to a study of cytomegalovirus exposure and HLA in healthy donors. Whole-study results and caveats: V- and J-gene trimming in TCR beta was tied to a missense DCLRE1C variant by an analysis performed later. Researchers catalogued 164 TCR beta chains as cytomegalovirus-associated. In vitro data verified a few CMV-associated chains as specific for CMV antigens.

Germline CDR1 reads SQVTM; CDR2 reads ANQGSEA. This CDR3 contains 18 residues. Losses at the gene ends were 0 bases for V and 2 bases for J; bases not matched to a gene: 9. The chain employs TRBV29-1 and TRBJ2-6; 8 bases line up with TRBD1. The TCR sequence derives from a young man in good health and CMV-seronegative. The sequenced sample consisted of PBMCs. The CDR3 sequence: CSVEEKTTDRAGANVLTF. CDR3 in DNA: TGCAGCGTTGAAGAGAAAACGACGGACAGGGCTGGGGCCAACGTCCTGACTTTC.